Listed below are T cell receptor beta chains from one sample, sequenced in a study of vaccination and CD4 T cells after COVID-19. MiXCR was run by TCRdb on the PCR reads, yielding one entry per CDR3 protein. The data show 20,000 to 25,000 distinct CDR3 sequences, around a third seen once. No antigen has been identified for these receptors. Sequencing input: cultured CD4+ T cells from blood. These receptors were obtained from a human donor with COVID-19. Each CDR3 is given without its conserved first and last residue.

ASSKGTGTFGDTQY | TRBV6-2/TRBV6-3 | 14 | TRBJ2-3
ASSLGRGPGDTQY | TRBV6-2/TRBV6-3 | 13 | TRBJ2-3
ASSYSKMVLNTEAF | TRBV6-5 | 14 | TRBJ1-1
ASGLARQSDTQY | TRBV12-5 | 12 | TRBJ2-3
ASSTTGSGQPQH | TRBV5-5 | 12 | TRBJ1-5
ATSRDGPHSPLH | TRBV15 | 12 | TRBJ1-6
SVSSGQPTTEAF | TRBV20-1 | 12 | TRBJ1-1
ASSLKSLEGQF | TRBV12-3/TRBV12-4 | 11 | TRBJ2-1
ASSRGTGVLYQPQH | TRBV6-1 | 14 | TRBJ1-5
ASSRRGQGDPNEQF | TRBV19 | 14 | TRBJ2-1
ATSGNSNTEAF | TRBV24-1 | 11 | TRBJ1-1
ASSSTGNTEAF | TRBV5-4 | 11 | TRBJ1-1
ASSLVGGRDTQY | TRBV7-2 | 12 | TRBJ2-3
ASSLGGLSSYEQY | TRBV11-3 | 13 | TRBJ2-7
ASSPPSWGGQGGQY | TRBV5-1 | 14 | TRBJ2-5
SAPAAGAGNTEAF | TRBV20-1 | 13 | TRBJ1-1
ASTNPSLAGGGDTQY | TRBV2 | 15 | TRBJ2-3
ASSRQGETQY | TRBV4-1 | 10 | TRBJ2-5
ASSPGQGNQPQH | TRBV5-1 | 12 | TRBJ1-5
ASSYGGVRNQPQH | TRBV6-2/TRBV6-3 | 13 | TRBJ1-5
ASSSLNRAQGRIY | TRBV27 | 13 | TRBJ1-3
ATSDPDGKETQY | TRBV24-1 | 12 | TRBJ2-5
ASSLGKVHGNTIY | TRBV7-9 | 13 | TRBJ1-3
ASSWRGRDNQPQH | TRBV28 | 13 | TRBJ1-5
ASSVRPASYEQY | TRBV5-1 | 12 | TRBJ2-7
ASSLGDGSQPQH | TRBV28 | 12 | TRBJ1-5
ASSPRLRAGGLSYNEQF | TRBV11-2 | 17 | TRBJ2-1
ASSIAGTGMAGYT | TRBV19 | 13 | TRBJ1-2
ASRRTRLDTQY | TRBV10-1 | 11 | TRBJ2-3
ASSIQGVTQNNSPLH | TRBV19 | 15 | TRBJ1-6
ARSSTFTDGYT | TRBV6-5 | 11 | TRBJ1-2
SAGETSGGSYEQY | TRBV20-1 | 13 | TRBJ2-7
AMGQGDTGELF | TRBV19 | 11 | TRBJ2-2
ASSLARAGGFDEQF | TRBV7-6 | 14 | TRBJ2-1
ASSYGKSTDTQY | TRBV7-9 | 12 | TRBJ2-3
ASSGGGVGSPLH | TRBV2 | 12 | TRBJ1-6
ATPRDQRDRGFSYSNQPQH | TRBV24-1 | 19 | TRBJ1-5
ASSFRATYEQY | TRBV5-6 | 11 | TRBJ2-7
ASSPALPPETGEVGYT | TRBV18 | 16 | TRBJ1-2
ASSLMTGVSTGELF | TRBV7-6 | 14 | TRBJ2-2
ATSDLLGGGLNSYT | TRBV24-1 | 14 | TRBJ1-2
ASSENGRNQPQH | TRBV6-2/TRBV6-3 | 12 | TRBJ1-5
ASSFRGRDYEQY | TRBV12-3/TRBV12-4 | 12 | TRBJ2-7
ASSLLGVRAEAF | TRBV5-8 | 12 | TRBJ1-1
ASSELAGGRETQY | TRBV14 | 13 | TRBJ2-5
ASSAGQGAGYGYT | TRBV6-1 | 13 | TRBJ1-2
ASSNDWGNNQPQH | TRBV5-8 | 13 | TRBJ1-5
ASSPPRDRINSPLH | TRBV4-2 | 14 | TRBJ1-6
ASSFLTDTQY | TRBV5-1 | 10 | TRBJ2-3